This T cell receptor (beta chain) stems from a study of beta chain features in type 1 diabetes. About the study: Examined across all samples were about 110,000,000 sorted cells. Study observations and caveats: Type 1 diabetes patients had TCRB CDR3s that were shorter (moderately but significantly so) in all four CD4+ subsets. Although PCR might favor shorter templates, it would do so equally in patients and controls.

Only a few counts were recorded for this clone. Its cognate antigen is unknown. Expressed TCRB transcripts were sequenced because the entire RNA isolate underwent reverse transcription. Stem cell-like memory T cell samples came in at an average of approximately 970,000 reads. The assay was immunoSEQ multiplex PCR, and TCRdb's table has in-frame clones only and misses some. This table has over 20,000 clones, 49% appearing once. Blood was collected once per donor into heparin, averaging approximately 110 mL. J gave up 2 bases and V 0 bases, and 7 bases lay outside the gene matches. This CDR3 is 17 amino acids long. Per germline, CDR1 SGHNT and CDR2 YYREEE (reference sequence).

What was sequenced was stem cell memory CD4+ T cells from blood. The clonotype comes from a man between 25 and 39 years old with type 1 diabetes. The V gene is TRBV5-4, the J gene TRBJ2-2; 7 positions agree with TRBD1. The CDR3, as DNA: TGTGCCAGCAGCTTGGGTATGAGACAGGGTAACACCGGGGAGCTGTTTTTT. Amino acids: CASSLGMRQGNTGELFF.